These T cell receptor beta chains were read from a single sample in a study of Graves' ophthalmopathy and Graves' hyperthyroidism. TCRdb redid the calling of the multiplex PCR reads with MiXCR, one entry per CDR3 protein. This sample carries about 550,000 distinct CDR3 sequences, approximately 35% of them seen once, and the ten largest clones take around 4.6%. The sequencing input was peripheral blood or thyroid tissue (not recorded which). The source of these receptors is an adult man with Graves' hyperthyroidism. CDR3s include the opening cysteine and the closing phenylalanine or tryptophan. D genes are given only for firm matches.

V gene	D gene	J gene	CDR3 protein
TRBV7-8	.	TRBJ1-5	CASSSSVSQPQHF
TRBV15	.	TRBJ2-5	CATSSDGRGVTQYF
TRBV18	TRBD1	TRBJ2-7	CASSRGQIFYEQYF
TRBV20-1	TRBD1	TRBJ2-7	CSAVTGDEQYF
TRBV29-1	.	TRBJ1-2	CSEISEREGHYGYTF
TRBV28	.	TRBJ1-1	CASSFPGARSPEAFF
TRBV5-1	TRBD1	TRBJ2-7	CASSLEGQGAHEQYF
TRBV28	.	TRBJ1-5	CASSLIGQPQHF
TRBV6-1	.	TRBJ2-2	CASRLGRGRLGELFF
TRBV7-2	TRBD2	TRBJ2-7	CASRRTSGLLHEQYF